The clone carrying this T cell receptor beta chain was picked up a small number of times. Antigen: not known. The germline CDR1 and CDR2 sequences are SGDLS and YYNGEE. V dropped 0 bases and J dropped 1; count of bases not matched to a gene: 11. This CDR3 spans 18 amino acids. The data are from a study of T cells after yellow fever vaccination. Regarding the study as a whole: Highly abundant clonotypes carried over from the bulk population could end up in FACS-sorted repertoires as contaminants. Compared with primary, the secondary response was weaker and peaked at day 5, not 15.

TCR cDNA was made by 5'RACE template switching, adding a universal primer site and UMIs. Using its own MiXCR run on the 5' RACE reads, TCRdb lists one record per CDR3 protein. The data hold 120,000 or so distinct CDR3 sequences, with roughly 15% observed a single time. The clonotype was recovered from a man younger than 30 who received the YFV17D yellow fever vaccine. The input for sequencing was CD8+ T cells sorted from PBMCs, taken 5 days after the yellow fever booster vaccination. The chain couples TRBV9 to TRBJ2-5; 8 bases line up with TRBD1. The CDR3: CASSVGSRTGRGQETQYF. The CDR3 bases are TGTGCCAGCAGCGTAGGATCCAGGACAGGGCGAGGCCAAGAGACCCAGTACTTC.